This TCR beta chain stems from a study of human thymus T cells. TCRdb's copy holds only in-frame clones and misses some; the assay was immunoSEQ multiplex PCR. The table lists about 50,000 clones, 85% to 95% of them singletons. Having surgery to correct congenital heart defects, healthy Finnish infants acted as the donors. Four of the eight donors gave roughly 0.5-1 mL blood during surgery. All available leukocytes, rather than a set cell count, yielded the blood DNA. Material: blood. The TCR sequence derives from a girl in the first two years of life with a congenital heart defect but otherwise immunologically healthy.

CDR3 sequence reads: CAVRGHLLGYGYTF. DNA of the CDR3: TGTGCCGTTAGGGGACACCTCCTTGGCTATGGCTACACCTTC. The chain uses TRBV10-3 and TRBJ1-2; weak D call: TRBD1 (6 bases). The germline gives CDR1 ENHRY, CDR2 SYGVKD. The CDR3 has 14 residues. Trimming removed 11 bases from V and 4 bases from J, with 20 bases in between.